This TCR beta chain was identified during a study of blood T cell repertoires in COVID-19. In the study overall: T cells, B-cell-depleted T cells, or PBMCs supplied cDNA or gDNA.

Germline V lookup: CDR1 SGHTA, CDR2 FQGTGA. Trimming took off 0 bases at V and 13 bases at J, with 16 bases between the two ends. CDR3 length equals 14 residues. Clones were read by immunoSEQ multiplex PCR, and TCRdb kept only the in-frame ones, dropping some. The sample comprises around 100,000 clones, about 88% of which are singletons, and 1.5% to 2% rests with the top ten. The TCR was taken from an elderly man with acute or convalescent COVID-19. J is TRBJ2-1 and V is TRBV7-3, with unresolved D. The sequencing sample was made of peripheral blood. CDR3 region: CASSLTASARAQFF. The CDR3 DNA reads as TGTGCCAGCAGCTTAACCGCGTCAGCGCGCGCCCAGTTCTTC.